This entry lists 25 T cell receptor beta chains sequenced from one sample in a study of T cell responses to AZD1222 COVID-19 vaccine. TCRdb keeps only in-frame clones here, not all; method: immunoSEQ multiplex PCR. The table shows about 110,000 clones, with roughly nine tenths occurring only once. The sequencing used peripheral blood, collected on day 0 of MenACWY control vaccination. Every receptor here comes from an adult in good health.

The chain carries TRBV6-2 or TRBV6-3 and TRBJ1-2; 9 bases match TRBD1. V trimming: 2 bases; J trimming: 6 bases; junction bases outside the gene matches: 4. This CDR3 comprises 14 residues. CDR1 MNHEY and CDR2 SVGEGT come from the germline V gene. CDR3 sequence reads: CASSYGQGLHGYTF. Here the CDR3 DNA reads TGTGCCAGCAGTTACGGACAGGGGTTACATGGCTACACCTTC.

The chain carries TRBV2 and TRBJ1-3; tentative D call: TRBD1 (5 bases). The V gene lost 7 bases and the J gene lost 4 bases, with 17 bases spanning the gap. The CDR3 consists of 15 residues. Per germline, CDR1 SNHLY and CDR2 FYNNEI. Here the CDR3 reads CASNGEGARGNTIYF. Here the CDR3 DNA reads TGTGCCAGCAATGGCGAAGGGGCACGAGGAAACACCATATATTTT.

The chain carries TRBV9 and TRBJ2-1; TRBD2 matches 11 bases. The ends lost 0 bases at V and 8 bases at J; junction bases unmatched: 10. The CDR3 totals 17 residues. Germline V gene lookup returns CDR1 SGDLS and CDR2 YYNGEE. The CDR3 sequence is CASSVVASGGILDEQFF. The CDR3 DNA reads as TGTGCCAGCAGCGTAGTAGCTAGCGGGGGGATCTTAGATGAGCAGTTCTTC. Supplemented by reference TRBV9 and TRBJ2-1, the full variable domain reads DSGVTQTPKHLITATGQRVTLRCSPRSGDLSVYWYQQSLDQGLQFLIQYYNGEERAKGNILERFSAQQFPDLHSELNLSSLELGDSALYFCASSVVASGGILDEQFFGPGTRLTVL.

The J gene is TRBJ2-5, the V gene TRBV15; 10 bases fit TRBD2. V shed 1 base, J shed 7 bases, and the junction held 6 bases outside the gene matches. The germline V gene encodes CDR1 LNHNV and CDR2 YYDKDF (reference sequence). This CDR3 has 15 amino acids. In DNA form, the CDR3 reads TGTGCCACCAGCAGAGTGGCTAGCGGGGGTGGGACCCAGTACTTC. Amino acids: CATSRVASGGGTQYF.

The V and J genes are TRBV7-2 and TRBJ2-1; D gene ambiguous. Germline V gives CDR1 SGHTA, CDR2 FQGNSA. Trimming took 5 bases from V and 8 from J, leaving 19 bases between them. The CDR3 has 15 amino acids. The CDR3 DNA reads as TGTGCCAGCAGCCCACGACAAGTCTTACAATATGAGCAGTTCTTC. Encoded protein: CASSPRQVLQYEQFF.

The chain's CDR3 is CASRGGKYDEQFF. The CDR3 nucleotides read TGTGCCAGCAGGGGGGGGAAATACGATGAGCAGTTCTTC. V and J are TRBV9 and TRBJ2-1, with 7 bases aligning to TRBD2. The germline gives CDR1 SGDLS, CDR2 YYNGEE. With V trimmed by 5 bases and J by 8 bases, 7 bases remained unmatched. The CDR3 consists of 13 residues.

The chain couples TRBV13 to TRBJ2-7, with D possibly TRBD1 on 6 matching bases. The length of the CDR3 is 12 residues. V was clipped by 6 bases and J by 6 bases, with 12 bases between them. CDR1 is PRHDT, CDR2 FYEKMQ, per germline (reference sequence). The CDR3 coding sequence is TGTGCCAGCAGTTCACAGGGAAGCGAGCAGTACTTC. This encodes CASSSQGSEQYF.

The chain couples TRBV10-2 to TRBJ1-2; 11 bases are shared with TRBD1. Looked up from germline, CDR1 is WSHSY and CDR2 is SAAADI. J was trimmed by 8 bases and V by 4 bases; bases with no gene match: 12. This CDR3 has 16 residues. The CDR3 spells CASSGIRGQGVRGYTF. The CDR3 bases are TGCGCCAGCAGTGGGATCCGGGGACAGGGGGTCCGGGGCTACACCTTC.

The genes are TRBV6-5 and TRBJ1-3; D gene unclear. Germline-derived CDR1 and CDR2 are MNHEY and SVGAGI. The CDR3 runs to 13 residues. This CDR3 reads CASGGRSGNTIYF. The DNA for the CDR3 is TGTGCATCCGGAGGACGCTCTGGAAACACCATATATTTT.

The chain is built from TRBV11-2 and TRBJ1-2; D is undetermined. Trimming took 0 bases from V and 8 from J, leaving 16 bases between them. Germline CDR1 reads SGHAT; CDR2 reads FQNNGV. CDR3 length: 15 residues. The CDR3 spells CASSLDRYSMGGYTF. For the CDR3, the DNA is TGTGCCAGCAGCTTAGATCGGTACAGCATGGGGGGCTACACCTTC.

This clone appeared a single time. The CDR3 region has the DNA TGTGCCAGCAGACGGACTAGCGGGGGGCCTACCTACGAGCAGTACTTC. This codes for CASRRTSGGPTYEQYF. This chain uses TRBV7-2 with TRBJ2-7, with 14 bases identical to TRBD2. This CDR3 has 16 amino acids. Germline loops: CDR1 SGHTA, CDR2 FQGNSA. After removal of 6 bases from V and 2 bases from J, the junction contained 6 bases not matched to a gene.

This chain connects TRBV27 to TRBJ1-4, with 9 positions matching TRBD1. Unmatched junction bases numbered 9, after V lost 6 bases and J lost 7 bases. The CDR3 contains 15 residues. Germline V gives CDR1 MNHEY, CDR2 SMNVEV (reference sequence). CDR3 in amino acids: CASSNRGREGEKLFF. The CDR3 nucleotides read TGTGCCAGCAGCAACAGGGGGCGCGAGGGTGAAAAACTGTTTTTT.

V usage is TRBV28 and J usage is TRBJ1-1, with D unresolved. The CDR3 loop spans 13 amino acids. The germline gives CDR1 MDHEN, CDR2 SYDVKM. V dropped 3 bases and J dropped 8 bases, with 13 bases sitting between them. In nucleotides, the CDR3 is TGTGCCAGCAGTTTGGGGTACCCGAAAGAAGCTTTCTTT. Amino acid sequence: CASSLGYPKEAFF.

J is TRBJ1-2 and V is TRBV7-6, with D perhaps matching TRBD1 (6 bases). V lost 3 bases to trimming and J lost 4 bases, with 9 bases between them. The CDR3 is made up of 13 amino acids. Germline values: CDR1 SGHVS, CDR2 FNYEAQ. The CDR3 DNA reads as TGTGCCAGCAGCTTGGGGGGCGTCTATGGCTACACCTTC. It specifies CASSLGGVYGYTF.

The chain combines TRBV24-1 with TRBJ2-7, with 7 positions matching TRBD1. Germline trimming cut 3 bases from V and 2 bases from J; bases unmatched to any gene: 3. Germline V gene lookup returns CDR1 KGHDR and CDR2 SFDVKD. The CDR3 has 14 residues. The DNA of the CDR3 is TGTGCCACCAGTGATGCCCAGGGGGCCTACGAGCAGTACTTC. Translation: CATSDAQGAYEQYF.

This clone was recorded once. The chain joins TRBV19 to TRBJ1-5; possible D gene TRBD1, 6 bases. The CDR3 is 13 residues long. CDR1 LNHDA and CDR2 SQIVND come from the germline V gene (reference sequence). The V and J ends lost 5 bases and 7 bases respectively, with 12 bases between them. DNA of the CDR3: TGTGCCAGTAGTTTCGGGGGCCAGCAGCCCCAGCATTTT. This gives the protein CASSFGGQQPQHF.

The gene calls are TRBV29-1 and TRBJ2-1; D gene unclear. The CDR3 has 11 residues. The V end lost 3 bases, the J end lost 9 bases, and 9 bases lay between the germline ends. The germline CDR1 and CDR2 sequences are SQVTM and ANQGSEA. CDR3 residues: CSVDWWGEQFF. The CDR3 bases are TGCAGCGTTGATTGGTGGGGTGAGCAGTTCTTC.

The rearrangement joins TRBV2 to TRBJ2-5; perhaps D is TRBD1 or TRBD2 (5 bases each). Germline CDR1 reads SNHLY; CDR2 reads FYNNEI. Trimming stripped 8 bases from V and 5 bases from J, with 12 bases between. The CDR3 extends over 12 amino acids. The CDR3 is CASGGGLETQYF. CDR3 coding DNA: TGTGCCAGCGGTGGGGGTCTCGAGACCCAGTACTTC. Looking up the rest from reference TRBV2 and TRBJ2-5 gives the full variable domain: EPEVTQTPSHQVTQMGQEVILRCVPISNHLYFYWYRQILGQKVEFLVSFYNNEISEKSEIFDDQFSVERPDGSNFTLKIRSTKLEDSAMYFCASGGGLETQYFGPGTRLLVL.

The genes are TRBV3-1 (or the pseudogene TRBV3-2) and TRBJ2-1, with D uncertain. This CDR3 region has 14 residues. Germline values: CDR1 LGHDT, CDR2 YNNKEL (reference sequence). Trimming cost V 0 bases and J 13 bases, with 16 bases left between them. CDR3 loop: CASSQDSRYPGQFF. In DNA form, the CDR3 reads TGTGCCAGCAGCCAAGATAGCAGGTATCCGGGTCAGTTCTTC.

The V and J genes are TRBV6-2 or TRBV6-3 and TRBJ1-2; D not resolved. CDR1 and CDR2 (germline): MNHEY, SVGEGT. V lost 0 bases and J 9 bases, leaving 5 bases between the germline ends. The CDR3 covers 11 residues. CDR3 in DNA: TGTGCCAGCAGTTACTCCGACAGCTACACCTTC. This sequence encodes CASSYSDSYTF.

This clone showed up just once. The chain is built from TRBV27 and TRBJ1-1; maybe TRBD1 (5 bases). The V end lost 5 bases, the J end lost 4 bases, and 11 bases lay between the germline ends. CDR1 is MNHEY and CDR2 is SMNVEV in the germline V gene (reference sequence). This CDR3 region has 13 residues. The CDR3 reads CASSQHTGTEAFF. The DNA for the CDR3 is TGTGCCAGCAGTCAACATACAGGCACTGAAGCTTTCTTT.

J is TRBJ2-7 and V is TRBV18, with a possible D match to TRBD1 (6 bases). V was trimmed by 5 bases and J by 0 bases, leaving 11 bases between them. The CDR3 runs 14 residues. The germline V gene encodes CDR1 KGHSH and CDR2 LQKENI. CDR3: CASSSTGSSYEQYF. CDR3 sequence (DNA): TGTGCCAGCTCATCCACAGGGAGCTCCTACGAGCAGTACTTC.

The rearrangement joins TRBV9 to TRBJ2-7; 7 nucleotides agree with TRBD1. The CDR3 contains 15 residues. The ends lost 0 bases at V and 0 bases at J; junction bases unmatched: 3. Looked up from germline, CDR1 is SGDLS and CDR2 is YYNGEE. The CDR3 DNA follows: TGTGCCAGCAGCGTAGCACAGGGGATCTCCTACGAGCAGTACTTC. Its translation is CASSVAQGISYEQYF.

This sequence joins TRBV5-4 and TRBJ1-6; TRBD1 agrees at 7 bases. CDR1 and CDR2 from the germline V gene are SGHNT and YYREEE (reference sequence). The CDR3 is 16 amino acids. V shed 3 bases, J shed 5 bases, and the junction held 8 bases outside the gene matches. CDR3 amino acids: CASSSPGTADNSPLHF. The CDR3 DNA is TGTGCCAGCAGCTCACCCGGGACAGCTGATAATTCACCCCTCCACTTT. Complete variable domain (other parts from reference TRBV5-4 and TRBJ1-6): ETGVTQSPTHLIKTRGQQVTLRCSSQSGHNTVSWYQQALGQGPQFIFQYYREEENGRGNFPPRFSGLQFPNYSSELNVNALELDDSALYLCASSSPGTADNSPLHFGNGTRLTVT.

The genes are TRBV30 and TRBJ1-1; no definite D call. V lost 2 bases and J lost 2, with 9 bases in between. CDR1 is GTSNPN, CDR2 SVGIG, per germline (reference sequence). CDR3 length: 13 amino acids. This CDR3 is CAWSQGINTEAFF. CDR3 in DNA: TGTGCCTGGAGTCAAGGGATCAACACTGAAGCTTTCTTT.